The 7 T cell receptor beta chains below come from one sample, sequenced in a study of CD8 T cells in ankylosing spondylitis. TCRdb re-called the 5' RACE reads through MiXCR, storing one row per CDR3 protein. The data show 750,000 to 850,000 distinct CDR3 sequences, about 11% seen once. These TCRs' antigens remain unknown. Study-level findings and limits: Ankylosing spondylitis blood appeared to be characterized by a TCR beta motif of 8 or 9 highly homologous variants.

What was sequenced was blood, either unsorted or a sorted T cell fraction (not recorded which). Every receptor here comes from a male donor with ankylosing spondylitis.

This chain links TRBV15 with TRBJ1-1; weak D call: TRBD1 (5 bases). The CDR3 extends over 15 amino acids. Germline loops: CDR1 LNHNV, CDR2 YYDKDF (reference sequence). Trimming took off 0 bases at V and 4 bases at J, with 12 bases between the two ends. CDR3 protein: CATSRDPWGTTEAFF. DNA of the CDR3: TGTGCCACCAGCAGAGATCCCTGGGGGACCACTGAAGCTTTCTTT. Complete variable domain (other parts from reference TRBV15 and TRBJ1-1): DAMVIQNPRYQVTQFGKPVTLSCSQTLNHNVMYWYQQKSSQAPKLLFHYYDKDFNNEADTPDNFQSRRPNTSFCFLDIRSPGLGDTAMYLCATSRDPWGTTEAFFGQGTRLTVV.

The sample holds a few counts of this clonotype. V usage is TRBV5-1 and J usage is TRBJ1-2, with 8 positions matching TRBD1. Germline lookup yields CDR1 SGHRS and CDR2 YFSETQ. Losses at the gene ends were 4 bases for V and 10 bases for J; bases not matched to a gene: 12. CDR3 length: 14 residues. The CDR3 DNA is TGCGCCAGCAGCCCTGACAGGGGCGACTTCTCCTACACCTTC. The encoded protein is CASSPDRGDFSYTF. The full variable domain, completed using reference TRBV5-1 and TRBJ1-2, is KAGVTQTPRYLIKTRGQQVTLSCSPISGHRSVSWYQQTPGQGLQFLFEYFSETQRNKGNFPGRFSGRQFSNSRSEMNVSTLELGDSALYLCASSPDRGDFSYTFGSGTRLTVV.

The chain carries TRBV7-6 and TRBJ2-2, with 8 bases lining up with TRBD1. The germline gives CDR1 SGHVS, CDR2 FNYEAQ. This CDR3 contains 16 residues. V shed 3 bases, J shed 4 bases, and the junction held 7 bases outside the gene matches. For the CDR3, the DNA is TGTGCCAGCAGCTTTTGGCAGGGGGCACGCACCGGGGAGCTGTTTTTT. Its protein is CASSFWQGARTGELFF.

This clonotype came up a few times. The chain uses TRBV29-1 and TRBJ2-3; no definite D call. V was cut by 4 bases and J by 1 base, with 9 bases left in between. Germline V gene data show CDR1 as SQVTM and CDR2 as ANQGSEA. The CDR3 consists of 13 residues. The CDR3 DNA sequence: TGCAGCGTTGGGGGTTTTGGCACAGATACGCAGTATTTT. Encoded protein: CSVGGFGTDTQYF.

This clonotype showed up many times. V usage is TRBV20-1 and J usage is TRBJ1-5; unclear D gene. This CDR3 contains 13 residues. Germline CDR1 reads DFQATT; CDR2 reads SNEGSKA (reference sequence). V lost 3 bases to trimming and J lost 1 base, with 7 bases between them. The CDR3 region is CSASRGSNQPQHF. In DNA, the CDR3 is TGCAGTGCTAGCCGGGGAAGCAATCAGCCCCAGCATTTT.

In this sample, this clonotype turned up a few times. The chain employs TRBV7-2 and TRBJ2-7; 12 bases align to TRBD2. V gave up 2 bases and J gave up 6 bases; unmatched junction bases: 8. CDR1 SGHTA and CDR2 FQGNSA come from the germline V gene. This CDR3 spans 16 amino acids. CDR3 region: CASSLPRLAGASEQYF. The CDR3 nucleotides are TGTGCCAGCAGCTTACCAAGACTAGCGGGAGCTTCCGAGCAGTACTTC.

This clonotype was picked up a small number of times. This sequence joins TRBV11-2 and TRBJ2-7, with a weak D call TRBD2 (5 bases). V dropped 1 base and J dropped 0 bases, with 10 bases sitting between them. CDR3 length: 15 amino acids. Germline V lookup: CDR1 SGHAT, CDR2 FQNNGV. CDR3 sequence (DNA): TGTGCCAGCAGCTTAGGGCAGGACTCCTCCTACGAGCAGTACTTC. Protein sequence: CASSLGQDSSYEQYF.